One TCR beta chain is described in this entry. Per the authors' pipeline: Cell counts per sample came from amplifying reference gene primers. Sequencing was performed with immunoSEQ multiplex PCR; in TCRdb, only in-frame clones are kept and a portion is missing. D and trimming come from the DNA, and the V and J calls and clone size come from that table. The data hold under 150,000 clones, with 88% observed a single time. The data were obtained in a study of blood T cell repertoires in COVID-19. Study context: COVID-19 samples collected from the United States, Italy and Spain covered acute and convalescent phases. T cells, B-cell-depleted T cells, or PBMCs provided the cDNA or gDNA that served as material.

Per the germline V gene, CDR1 is SGHVS and CDR2 is FQNEAQ. The V and J ends lost 3 bases and 0 bases respectively, with 9 bases between them. The length of the CDR3 is 16 residues. The chain has TRBV7-8 and TRBJ1-6, with D uncertain. This clonotype originated in a man in his forties or fifties with acute or convalescent COVID-19. The specimen was peripheral blood. The CDR3 DNA reads TGTGCCAGCAGCTTGCCGGGGAGCTCCTATAATTCACCCCTCCACTTT. Its translation: CASSLPGSSYNSPLHF.